These T cell receptor beta chains were read from a single sample in a study of cytomegalovirus exposure and HLA in healthy donors. Repertoires were generated with immunoSEQ multiplex PCR, while TCRdb's copy carries only in-frame clones and drops some. The sample shows over 110,000 clones, approximately 80% of them seen only once. What was sequenced was PBMCs. The receptors stem from a woman aged 40 to 55 in good health and CMV-seropositive. CDR3s include the opening cysteine and the closing phenylalanine or tryptophan. A D gene is named only where the DNA matches it firmly. Clone size is not always given. Where it is, it says once, few, many or a class for expanded clones.

clone_size j_call v_call d_call cdr3_nt cdr3_aa
few TRBJ1-3 TRBV29-1 . TGCAGCGTGTACTCTGGAAACACCATATATTTT CSVYSGNTIYF
. TRBJ2-5 TRBV30 . TGTGCCTGGAACCTCCGGGGAGCGGCCCAGTACTTC CAWNLRGAAQYF
. TRBJ2-5 TRBV7-9 . TGTGCCAGCAGTCAACAAGAGACCCAGTACTTC CASSQQETQYF
. TRBJ1-4 TRBV23-1 . TGCGCCAGCAGTCAATCGGAGAACAGGGCAGAAGAAAAACTGTTTTTT CASSQSENRAEEKLFF
. TRBJ2-7 TRBV27 TRBD1 TGTGCCAGCAGTCCCCGGACAGGGCCGGGCGAGCAGTACTTC CASSPRTGPGEQYF
once TRBJ1-3 TRBV2 . TGTGCCAGCAGCGTACTTGACAGCCGCTCTGGAAACACCATATATTTT CASSVLDSRSGNTIYF
. TRBJ2-1 TRBV11-2 TRBD2 TGTGCCAGCAGCGCCCAAGCCACTAGCGGGAGTGATGAGCAGTTCTTC CASSAQATSGSDEQFF
. TRBJ2-2 TRBV6-6 TRBD2 TGTGCCAGCAGCCCCCTAGCGGGAGGGAACGCCGGGGAGCTGTTTTTT CASSPLAGGNAGELFF
. TRBJ1-3 TRBV19 TRBD1 TGTGCCAGTAGTATCGAGACAGGGGGCTCATTCTCCGGAAACACCATATATTTT CASSIETGGSFSGNTIYF
. TRBJ2-5 TRBV5-1 TRBD2 TGCGCCAGCAGCGTACTAGCGGGAGAGGGGGAGACCCAGTACTTC CASSVLAGEGETQYF
once TRBJ1-1 TRBV11-3 . TGTGCCAGCAGCTTACAGGGTTACACTGAAGCTTTCTTT CASSLQGYTEAFF
few TRBJ2-2 TRBV19 TRBD1 TGTGCCAGTAGTATAGATGGGACAGGGTATGGCGGGGAGCTGTTTTTT CASSIDGTGYGGELFF
once TRBJ2-7 TRBV5-6 . TGTGCCAGCAGCCGGGACTACGAGCAGTACTTC CASSRDYEQYF
. TRBJ1-2 TRBV2 . TGTGCCAGCAGTGAAACTCCTAACTATGGCTACACCTTC CASSETPNYGYTF
. TRBJ2-3 TRBV6-1 TRBD2 TGTGCCAGCAGTGAAGGGGCTAGCGGGAGGTTGACGCAGTATTTT CASSEGASGRLTQYF
. TRBJ1-5 TRBV7-2 TRBD1 TGTGCCAGCAGCGTAGGACAGGTTTCGGGTCAGCCCCAGCATTTT CASSVGQVSGQPQHF
. TRBJ2-3 TRBV4-1 . TGCGCCAGCAGCCAAAGCCCCCTCCAGGCGGGTCGCACAGATACGCAGTATTTT CASSQSPLQAGRTDTQYF
. TRBJ1-1 TRBV28 TRBD1 TGTGCCAGCAGTTTTAGCGGGACAGAGAACACTGAAGCTTTCTTT CASSFSGTENTEAFF
. TRBJ1-1 TRBV7-9 TRBD1 TGTGCCAGCAGCTTAGGGCAGGGGGCTGAAGCTTTCTTT CASSLGQGAEAFF
. TRBJ2-1 TRBV7-9 . TGTGCCAGCAGCCCGCAAGAGGGAGTGGGGCAGTTCTTC CASSPQEGVGQFF
. TRBJ2-3 TRBV5-1 . TGCGCCAGCAGCTTGGTGACAGACGATACGCAGTATTTT CASSLVTDDTQYF
. TRBJ2-7 TRBV4-1 TRBD1 TGCGCCAGCAGCCGCCGGGACAGCGATTCCTACGAGCAGTACTTC CASSRRDSDSYEQYF
. TRBJ2-7 TRBV7-9 . TGTTCCAGCAGCTTACGGCGGGGCACCTACGAGCAGTACTTC CSSSLRRGTYEQYF
. TRBJ2-3 TRBV27 . TGTGCCAGCAGTACGTTGGCATCAAATACGCAGTATTTT CASSTLASNTQYF
. TRBJ2-3 TRBV6-1 TRBD1 TGTGCCAGCAAGCCAGGGACAGCCCGCACAGATACGCAGTATTTT CASKPGTARTDTQYF
. TRBJ2-7 TRBV9 . TGTGCCAGCGGAGAAAGCGAGCAGTACTTC CASGESEQYF
. TRBJ2-7 TRBV5-1 TRBD1 TGCGCCAGCAGCGCCCCTGAGACAGGGGTTTCCTACGAGCAGTACTTC CASSAPETGVSYEQYF
. TRBJ2-2 TRBV6-6 TRBD1 TGTGCCAGCAGGCTGACAGGGTCGGCCGGGGAGCTGTTTTTT CASRLTGSAGELFF
. TRBJ2-7 TRBV5-6 . TGTGCCAGCAGCCCCGGGACTCGTTACGAGCAGTACTTC CASSPGTRYEQYF
. TRBJ2-7 TRBV15 TRBD2 TGTGCCACCAGCAGAGCTGGTAGCGGGACTTACGAGCAGTACTTC CATSRAGSGTYEQYF
. TRBJ2-3 TRBV7-2 TRBD2 TGTGCCAGCAGCTTAGTAGCGGGAGACGCGACAGATACGCAGTATTTT CASSLVAGDATDTQYF
. TRBJ2-1 TRBV5-4 TRBD2 TGTGCCAGCAGCTTGGGGACACCGGGACTAGCGGTTGAGCAGTTCTTC CASSLGTPGLAVEQFF
. TRBJ2-7 TRBV6-6 TRBD1 TGTGCCAGCGTTAGGGACAGTAGCTTTTCCTACGAGCAGTACTTC CASVRDSSFSYEQYF
. TRBJ2-7 TRBV6-1 TRBD2 TGTGCCAGCAGTGAAGCGTCAGCGGGAGACTACGAGCAGTACTTC CASSEASAGDYEQYF
once TRBJ2-6 TRBV5-1 . TGCGCCAGCAGCTTTTTGGCAAGCTCTGGGGCCAACGTCCTGACTTTC CASSFLASSGANVLTF
. TRBJ1-1 TRBV1 . TGCACCAGCAGCCAAGATCAACCCCAAGGTGACATGAACACTGAAGCTTTCTTT CTSSQDQPQGDMNTEAFF
. TRBJ2-4 TRBV6-5 TRBD2 TGTGCCAGCAGTTATTCACTAGCGGAATCCAAAAACATTCAGTACTTC CASSYSLAESKNIQYF
. TRBJ1-2 TRBV6-1 . TGTGCCAGCAGGGCCAGAAACAGGGTGTATGGCTACACCTTC CASRARNRVYGYTF
. TRBJ1-2 TRBV5-1 . TGCGCCAGCAGCTTGATTGACGGGGTCTATGGCTACACCTTC CASSLIDGVYGYTF
. TRBJ2-1 TRBV19 . TGTGCCAGTAGTTATAGGGTATGGGGCGAGTCCGGCTACAATGAGCAGTTCTTC CASSYRVWGESGYNEQFF
. TRBJ2-1 TRBV27 . TGTGCCAGCAGTTTATCCCTACTAGGGGGTGAGCAGTTCTTC CASSLSLLGGEQFF
. TRBJ1-2 TRBV18 . TGTGCCAGCTCCCAGGACTTTGGTGGCTATGGCTACACCTTC CASSQDFGGYGYTF
. TRBJ1-1 TRBV19 . TGTGCCAGTAGCTCCCAGGGGAATGGAGCTGAAGCTTTCTTT CASSSQGNGAEAFF
. TRBJ2-7 TRBV5-1 . TGCGCCAGCAGCTTGGTCCCCGGGACACGGGCCTACGAGCAGTACTTC CASSLVPGTRAYEQYF
. TRBJ2-7 TRBV5-6 TRBD2 TGTGCCAGCAGCTTCGGCGGGAGCCCAACACCCTACGAGCAGTACTTC CASSFGGSPTPYEQYF
. TRBJ2-7 TRBV11-3 . TGTGCCAGCAGCCTTCAGACTAGTCACAGCCCCTACGAGCAGTACTTC CASSLQTSHSPYEQYF
. TRBJ2-5 TRBV5-1 . TGCGCCAGCAGCTCGATGGGACAAACCCAAGAGACCCAGTACTTC CASSSMGQTQETQYF
. TRBJ2-7 TRBV30 . TGTGCCTGGAGAATCGGGGGGCAAAGGAACGAGCAGTACTTC CAWRIGGQRNEQYF
. TRBJ2-1 TRBV27 TRBD1 TGTGCCAGCAGTTCGGACAGGAAAGAACAGTTCTTC CASSSDRKEQFF
few TRBJ2-7 TRBV25-1 . TGTGCCAGCAGTGCCTACTACGAGCAGTACTTC CASSAYYEQYF
. TRBJ2-1 TRBV15 . TGTGCCACCAGCAGAGTGGGCGGGATCAGTTACAATGAGCAGTTCTTC CATSRVGGISYNEQFF